One sample yielded the 3 T cell receptor beta chains listed below, sequenced in a study of T cell responses to AZD1222 COVID-19 vaccine. Repertoires were generated with immunoSEQ multiplex PCR, while TCRdb's copy carries only in-frame clones and drops some. The sample holds around 150,000 clones, roughly 82% seen once. The material sequenced was peripheral blood, taken on day 0 of AZD1222 vaccination. The receptor set was obtained from an adult in good health.

The chain carries TRBV7-8 and TRBJ1-1; D not resolved. The CDR3 spans 14 residues. The V and J ends lost 1 base and 1 base respectively, with 7 bases between them. Germline lookup yields CDR1 SGHVS and CDR2 FQNEAQ. This CDR3 reads CASSLGGSNTEAFF. The CDR3 nucleotides are TGTGCCAGCAGCTTAGGCGGGTCGAACACTGAAGCTTTCTTT.

This rearrangement joins TRBV7-9 to TRBJ2-6, with a weak D call TRBD2 (5 bases). V was shortened by 6 bases and J by 1 base, with 19 bases between the two germline ends. The CDR3 runs 18 residues. From germline, CDR1 is SEHNR and CDR2 FQNEAQ (reference sequence). CDR3 in DNA: TGTGCCAGCAGTATCCGGGGAAACCGGGGTTCTGGGGCCAACGTCCTGACTTTC. Protein sequence: CASSIRGNRGSGANVLTF.

This chain uses TRBV24-1 with TRBJ1-5; TRBD1 aligns across 8 bases. Germline loops: CDR1 KGHDR, CDR2 SFDVKD. The CDR3 runs to 15 residues. V trimming: 9 bases; J trimming: 5 bases; junction bases outside the gene matches: 11. The DNA of the CDR3 is TGTGCCACCTCAGGGGGCGGAGCCATTCATCAGCCCCAGCATTTT. Translating it yields CATSGGGAIHQPQHF.